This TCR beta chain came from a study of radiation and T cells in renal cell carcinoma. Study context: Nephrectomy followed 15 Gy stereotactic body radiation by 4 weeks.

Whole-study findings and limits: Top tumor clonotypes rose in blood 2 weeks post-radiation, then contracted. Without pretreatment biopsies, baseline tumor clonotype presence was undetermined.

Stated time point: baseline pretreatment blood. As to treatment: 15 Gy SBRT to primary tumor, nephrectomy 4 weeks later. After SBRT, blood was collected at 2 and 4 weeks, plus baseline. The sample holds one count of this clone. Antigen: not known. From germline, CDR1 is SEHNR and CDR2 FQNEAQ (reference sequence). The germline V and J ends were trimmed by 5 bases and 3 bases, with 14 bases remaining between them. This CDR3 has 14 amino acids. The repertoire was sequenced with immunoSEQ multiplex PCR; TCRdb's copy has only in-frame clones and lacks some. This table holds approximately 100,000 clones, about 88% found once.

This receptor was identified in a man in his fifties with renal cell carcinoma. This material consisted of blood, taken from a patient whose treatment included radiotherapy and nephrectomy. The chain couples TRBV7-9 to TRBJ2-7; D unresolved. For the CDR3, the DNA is TGTGCCAGCAGCGGCCCGCGGAGTAGCTACGAGCAGTACTTC. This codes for CASSGPRSSYEQYF.